One sample yielded the 32 T cell receptor beta chains listed below, sequenced in a study of OX40 agonist ivuxolimab in advanced cancers. The assay was immunoSEQ multiplex PCR, and TCRdb's table has in-frame clones only and misses some. The repertoire holds about 61,000 clones, with 70% to 90% as singletons. The sequencing used CD4+ or CD8+ T cells sorted from blood, collected in a trial of the OX40 agonist ivuxolimab. Receptor source: an adult with an advanced solid tumor such as melanoma, head and neck, liver or kidney cancer.

The chain's CDR3 is CASSLAPRPADTQYF. DNA for the CDR3: TGTGCCAGCAGCTTAGCTCCGCGGCCAGCAGATACGCAGTATTTT. V is TRBV11-2 and J is TRBJ2-3; D gene uncertain. Trimming removed 1 base at V and 4 bases at J, with 12 bases between. Germline V CDR1 and CDR2: SGHAT, FQNNGV. The CDR3 is 15 amino acids. Based on the CDR3 plus reference TRBV11-2 and TRBJ2-3, the full variable domain is EAGVAQSPRYKIIEKRQSVAFWCNPISGHATLYWYQQILGQGPKLLIQFQNNGVVDDSQLPKDRFSAERLKGVDSTLKIQPAKLEDSAVYLCASSLAPRPADTQYFGPGTRLTVL.

V usage is TRBV5-1 and J usage is TRBJ1-2; D is undetermined. V was trimmed by 4 bases and J by 8 bases, leaving 27 bases between them. CDR3 length equals 17 residues. Germline CDR1 reads SGHRS; CDR2 reads YFSETQ. The CDR3 DNA reads as TGCGCCAGCAGCCCCTATCCCGGGCCGTCCTCTTCGGGAGGCTACACCTTC. Protein product: CASSPYPGPSSSGGYTF. Using reference TRBV5-1 and TRBJ1-2 for the parts outside the CDR3, the full variable domain is KAGVTQTPRYLIKTRGQQVTLSCSPISGHRSVSWYQQTPGQGLQFLFEYFSETQRNKGNFPGRFSGRQFSNSRSEMNVSTLELGDSALYLCASSPYPGPSSSGGYTFGSGTRLTVV.

The rearrangement links TRBV28 to TRBJ2-3; D is unresolved. CDR1 is MDHEN, CDR2 SYDVKM, per germline. The CDR3 runs 14 residues. V was pared by 3 bases and J by 1 base, with 8 bases between. As DNA, the CDR3 is TGTGCCAGCAGTTTCGGGCGACGCACAGATACGCAGTATTTT. It yields the protein CASSFGRRTDTQYF.

The rearrangement links TRBV5-1 to TRBJ1-3; D gene unclear. The CDR3 is 18 amino acids. The V and J ends lost 0 bases and 0 bases respectively, with 16 bases between them. Germline CDR1 SGHRS, CDR2 YFSETQ. The chain's CDR3 is CASSLDGSGFSSGNTIYF. The CDR3 coding sequence is TGCGCCAGCAGCTTGGATGGGTCAGGCTTTAGCTCTGGAAACACCATATATTTT.

The chain links TRBV6-1 to TRBJ1-2; 9 bases are shared with TRBD1. CDR1 and CDR2 (germline): MNHNS, SASEGT. V gave up 5 bases and J gave up 10 bases; unmatched junction bases: 2. The length of the CDR3 is 11 residues. The CDR3 coding sequence is TGTGCCAGCAGTCAACAGGGGGCCTACACCTTC. Its translation is CASSQQGAYTF.

The V gene is TRBV12-5, the J gene TRBJ2-5; 8 bases are shared with TRBD2. This CDR3 is 12 amino acids long. V gave up 10 bases and J gave up 7 bases; unmatched junction bases: 8. Germline CDR1 LGHNT, CDR2 FRNRAP. The CDR3 reads CATSGGPRTQYF. CDR3 coding DNA: TGTGCTACCTCGGGGGGGCCTAGGACCCAGTACTTC.

The rearrangement links TRBV2 to TRBJ2-4; D possibly corresponds to TRBD2 (6 bases). This CDR3 is 16 amino acids long. CDR1 SNHLY and CDR2 FYNNEI come from the germline V gene. V was trimmed by 2 bases and J by 0 bases, leaving 11 bases between them. The CDR3 DNA is TGTGCCAGCAGTGAAATAGAGCGGGTAGCCAAAAACATTCAGTACTTC. This gives the protein CASSEIERVAKNIQYF.

The chain is built from TRBV18 and TRBJ2-5; the D gene could be TRBD1 or TRBD2 (6 bases each). CDR1 and CDR2 (germline): KGHSH, LQKENI. This CDR3 comprises 14 residues. V was pared by 5 bases and J by 9 bases, with 19 bases between. The CDR3 sequence is CASSSGTRRGAQYF. The CDR3 bases are TGTGCCAGCTCAAGTGGGACTCGAAGGGGGGCCCAGTACTTC.

Details on this clone: Within the sample, other DNA sequences also encode this same CDR3. The chain has TRBV5-1 and TRBJ2-7; TRBD1 aligns across 9 bases. The CDR3 extends over 14 amino acids. The germline V gene has CDR1 SGHRS and CDR2 YFSETQ. V trimming: 4 bases; J trimming: 1 base; junction bases outside the gene matches: 3. CDR3 sequence reads: CASSPGTGSYEQYF. CDR3 nucleotide sequence: TGCGCCAGCAGCCCCGGGACAGGGTCCTACGAGCAGTACTTC.

The chain couples TRBV7-9 to TRBJ2-5; D may be TRBD1 (6 bases). CDR3 length: 15 amino acids. Per germline, CDR1 SEHNR and CDR2 FQNEAQ (reference sequence). V was clipped by 2 bases and J by 3 bases, with 13 bases between them. CDR3 bases: TGTGCCAGCAGCTTAAGGGGGACATATGAAGAGACCCAGTACTTC. It encodes CASSLRGTYEETQYF.

The rearrangement uses TRBV6-1 and TRBJ2-2, with a possible D match to TRBD2 (6 bases). Deletions cut 6 bases from V and 4 bases from J, with 15 bases between. Germline V gene data show CDR1 as MNHNS and CDR2 as SASEGT. The CDR3 loop spans 15 amino acids. The CDR3: CASRTGGSGTGELFF. In DNA form, the CDR3 reads TGTGCCAGCAGGACCGGGGGAAGCGGCACCGGGGAGCTGTTTTTT.

CDR3 bases: TGCGCCAGCAGCTTCGGACTAGCGGGGTTATACAATGAGCAGTTCTTC. It is translated as CASSFGLAGLYNEQFF. The genes are TRBV5-1 and TRBJ2-1; 12 nucleotides agree with TRBD2. Trimming cost V 2 bases and J 4 bases; bases outside gene matches: 4. The CDR3 contains 16 residues. The germline V gene encodes CDR1 SGHRS and CDR2 YFSETQ.

The chain joins TRBV19 to TRBJ2-5; 12 bases map to TRBD2. J was trimmed by 4 bases and V by 4 bases; bases with no gene match: 13. The CDR3 loop spans 18 amino acids. Germline V gene lookup returns CDR1 LNHDA and CDR2 SQIVND (reference sequence). CDR3 loop: CASSRHLTSGGWSETQYF. CDR3 bases: TGTGCCAGTAGTAGACACCTGACTAGCGGGGGATGGTCAGAGACCCAGTACTTC.

The rearrangement links TRBV7-9 to TRBJ1-1; D possibly corresponds to TRBD1 (6 bases). Trimming left V 7 bases short and J 6 bases short, with 24 bases between. From germline, CDR1 is SEHNR and CDR2 FQNEAQ (reference sequence). The CDR3 spans 16 residues. The CDR3 protein is CASINGGAGGGPEAFF. In nucleotides, the CDR3 is TGTGCCAGCATCAACGGGGGGGCCGGGGGCGGTCCTGAAGCTTTCTTT.

CDR3 nucleotides: TGTGCCAGCAGCCCGCTGTGGGGGGCGAGTGGCTACACCTTC. Translation: CASSPLWGASGYTF. The chain carries TRBV14 and TRBJ1-2; D is perhaps TRBD1 (6 bases). Germline-derived CDR1 and CDR2 are SGHDN and FVKESK. This CDR3 has 14 amino acids. The V gene lost 4 bases and the J gene lost 7 bases, with 16 bases spanning the gap.

Concerning this clone itself: Other nucleotide sequences from this sample produce the same CDR3. V and J are TRBV18 and TRBJ1-3; D gene ambiguous. V lost 6 bases to trimming and J lost 0 bases, with 12 bases between them. Germline assignment: CDR1 KGHSH and CDR2 LQKENI. The CDR3 sequence is 15 residues long. The CDR3: CASSPTGISGNTIYF. The DNA of the CDR3 is TGTGCCAGCTCGCCCACGGGGATCTCTGGAAACACCATATATTTT. The complete variable domain, with remaining parts taken from reference TRBV18 and TRBJ1-3, reads NAGVMQNPRHLVRRRGQEARLRCSPMKGHSHVYWYRQLPEEGLKFMVYLQKENIIDESGMPKERFSAEFPKEGPSILRIQQVVRGDSAAYFCASSPTGISGNTIYFGEGSWLTVV.

A single count supports this clone. This chain connects TRBV15 to TRBJ2-7; D may be TRBD2 (5 bases). The V gene's germline CDR1 is LNHNV and CDR2 YYDKDF (reference sequence). The length of the CDR3 is 12 residues. Trimming pared 3 bases from V and 4 bases from J, leaving 7 bases between. For the CDR3, the DNA is TGTGCCACCAGCAGTCCGGGATACGAGCAGTACTTC. Protein: CATSSPGYEQYF.

The J gene is TRBJ1-5, the V gene TRBV9, with D possibly matching TRBD1 (5 bases). V shed 4 bases and J shed 3 bases, with 14 bases lying between them. This CDR3 has 15 amino acids. CDR1 SGDLS and CDR2 YYNGEE come from the germline V gene. The CDR3: CASSRTGQVNQPQHF. CDR3 bases: TGTGCCAGCAGCCGGACGGGGCAGGTCAATCAGCCCCAGCATTTT.

V is TRBV7-6 and J is TRBJ1-1, with TRBD1 matching 10 bases. The CDR3 is made up of 14 amino acids. Trimming at V came to 5 bases and at J to 7 bases, leaving 7 bases not matched to a gene. Germline lookup yields CDR1 SGHVS and CDR2 FNYEAQ. CDR3 sequence (DNA): TGTGCCAGCAGCGACAGGGGGCGATTCGGTGAAGCTTTCTTT. It yields the protein CASSDRGRFGEAFF.

The V and J genes are TRBV19 and TRBJ2-1, with TRBD1 matching over 7 bases. The junction had 14 bases not matched to a gene; V was cut back by 5 bases and J by 4 bases. This CDR3 is 17 amino acids long. From germline, CDR1 is LNHDA and CDR2 SQIVND (reference sequence). The CDR3 region has the DNA TGTGCCAGTAGTTCCGCGTCCGGGACAGCCTTTTACAATGAGCAGTTCTTC. Translated, it gives CASSSASGTAFYNEQFF.

This CDR3 is CASSQGQGYNQPQHF. The CDR3 coding sequence is TGTGCCAGCAGCCAGGGACAGGGATACAATCAGCCCCAGCATTTT. The rearrangement joins TRBV5-5 to TRBJ1-5; 9 bases agree with TRBD1. This CDR3 spans 15 amino acids. J was trimmed by 3 bases and V by 4 bases; bases with no gene match: 5. Germline values: CDR1 SGHKS, CDR2 YYEKEE (reference sequence).

V is TRBV5-1 and J is TRBJ1-2; unclear D gene. Trimming removed 1 base from V and 0 bases from J, with 10 bases in between. The CDR3 spans 15 residues. The V gene's germline CDR1 is SGHRS and CDR2 YFSETQ. CDR3 region: CASSLTWGSNYGYTF. DNA of the CDR3: TGCGCCAGCAGCTTGACTTGGGGTTCTAACTATGGCTACACCTTC.

The rearrangement uses TRBV15 and TRBJ2-3; D ambiguous. Germline V lookup: CDR1 LNHNV, CDR2 YYDKDF (reference sequence). V lost 0 bases, J lost 3 bases, and 19 bases lay in between. The CDR3 has 18 residues. The CDR3 nucleotides read TGTGCCACCAGCAGAGATCGCGGATACAGACGGGTAACAGATACGCAGTATTTT. Translating gives CATSRDRGYRRVTDTQYF.

The V and J genes are TRBV11-2 and TRBJ1-1; D is unresolved. The germline V and J ends were trimmed by 7 bases and 0 bases, with 12 bases remaining between them. The germline V gene encodes CDR1 SGHAT and CDR2 FQNNGV. The length of the CDR3 is 14 residues. CDR3 in DNA: TGTGCCAGCACCTTGATCAGAATGAACACTGAAGCTTTCTTT. Its translation is CASTLIRMNTEAFF. The full variable domain, completed using reference TRBV11-2 and TRBJ1-1, is EAGVAQSPRYKIIEKRQSVAFWCNPISGHATLYWYQQILGQGPKLLIQFQNNGVVDDSQLPKDRFSAERLKGVDSTLKIQPAKLEDSAVYLCASTLIRMNTEAFFGQGTRLTVV.

This rearrangement joins TRBV27 to TRBJ2-6, with a tentative D call TRBD1 (7 bases). Per germline, CDR1 MNHEY and CDR2 SMNVEV (reference sequence). Trimming left V 5 bases short and J 2 bases short, with 16 bases between. The CDR3 runs to 17 residues. The CDR3 spells CASSPRGRRAGANVLTF. The CDR3 DNA is TGTGCCAGCAGTCCCAGGGGGAGGAGAGCTGGGGCCAACGTCCTGACTTTC.

The chain employs TRBV11-2 and TRBJ1-4; D is possibly TRBD1 (6 bases). Trimming cost V 5 bases and J 4 bases, with 14 bases left between them. The germline V gene encodes CDR1 SGHAT and CDR2 FQNNGV. This CDR3 is 15 amino acids long. CDR3 residues: CASSLQQGHNEKLFF. CDR3 DNA sequence: TGTGCCAGCAGCCTACAACAGGGCCATAATGAAAAACTGTTTTTT.

The chain links TRBV29-1 to TRBJ2-6; tentative D call: TRBD1 (6 bases). Germline values: CDR1 SQVTM, CDR2 ANQGSEA. The V gene lost 5 bases and the J gene lost 1 base, with 12 bases spanning the gap. The CDR3 loop spans 15 amino acids. CDR3 amino acids: CSVKAGASGANVLTF. In DNA, the CDR3 is TGCAGCGTTAAAGCAGGGGCTTCTGGGGCCAACGTCCTGACTTTC. The full variable domain, in which reference TRBV29-1 and TRBJ2-6 provide the parts outside the CDR3, is SAVISQKPSRDICQRGTSLTIQCQVDSQVTMMFWYRQQPGQSLTLIATANQGSEATYESGFVIDKFPISRPNLTFSTLTVSNMSPEDSSIYLCSVKAGASGANVLTFGAGSRLTVL.

This chain joins TRBV4-1 and TRBJ1-2; 7 nucleotides line up with TRBD1. The CDR3 has 15 amino acids. Per germline, CDR1 MGHRA and CDR2 YSYEKL. Trimming cost V 1 base and J 4 bases; bases outside gene matches: 6. CDR3 residues: CASSQGTGPLYGYTF. Written as DNA, the CDR3 is TGCGCCAGCAGCCAAGGGACAGGACCCCTCTATGGCTACACCTTC.

The chain recombines TRBV5-5 with TRBJ2-7; D is ambiguous. The CDR3 covers 14 residues. The V end was cut by 0 bases, the J end by 4 bases, with 11 bases between. Germline loops: CDR1 SGHKS, CDR2 YYEKEE (reference sequence). CDR3 sequence reads: CASSLALGIYEQYF. The CDR3 DNA sequence: TGTGCCAGCAGCTTGGCCTTAGGGATTTACGAGCAGTACTTC.

The chain joins TRBV2 to TRBJ1-5; D gene ambiguous. Per the germline V gene, CDR1 is SNHLY and CDR2 is FYNNEI. The V end was cut by 7 bases, the J end by 4 bases, with 14 bases between. This CDR3 has 14 residues. CDR3: CASNKRVENQPQHF. The DNA of the CDR3 is TGTGCCAGCAACAAGCGGGTGGAAAATCAGCCCCAGCATTTT. Full variable domain (outside the CDR3, taken from reference TRBV2 and TRBJ1-5): EPEVTQTPSHQVTQMGQEVILRCVPISNHLYFYWYRQILGQKVEFLVSFYNNEISEKSEIFDDQFSVERPDGSNFTLKIRSTKLEDSAMYFCASNKRVENQPQHFGDGTRLSIL.

V gene TRBV7-9 combines with J gene TRBJ2-4; D is undetermined. This CDR3 region has 14 residues. Germline CDR1 is SEHNR and CDR2 is FQNEAQ (reference sequence). V was shortened by 5 bases and J by 8 bases, with 16 bases between the two germline ends. The CDR3 bases are TGTGCCAGCAGCCTAACCGGGCCCTCGGACATTCAGTACTTC. This translates into CASSLTGPSDIQYF.

The CDR3 sequence is CASSPRGHLSGNTIYF. The CDR3 DNA reads as TGTGCCAGCAGCCCACGGGGACACCTCTCTGGAAACACCATATATTTT. The chain employs TRBV7-9 and TRBJ1-3, with D perhaps matching TRBD1 (6 bases). With 5 bases removed from V and 0 bases from J, the gap between germline ends came to 14 bases. The CDR3 length is 16 residues. In germline, CDR1 is SEHNR, CDR2 FQNEAQ (reference sequence).